The source of this T cell receptor (beta chain) is a study of OX40 agonist ivuxolimab in advanced cancers. Trimming pared 11 bases from V and 4 bases from J, leaving 15 bases between. The germline V gene encodes CDR1 SNHLY and CDR2 FYNNEI. The CDR3 runs to 13 residues. TCRdb's copy holds only in-frame clones and misses some; the assay was immunoSEQ multiplex PCR. The table has under 95,000 clones, roughly 89% seen once. The starting material was CD4+ or CD8+ T cells sorted from blood, obtained in a trial of the OX40 agonist ivuxolimab. This receptor was taken from an adult with an advanced solid tumor such as melanoma, head and neck, liver or kidney cancer. The V call is TRBV2, the J call TRBJ2-4; D is uncertain. The CDR3 is CAGINPEKNIQYF. The CDR3 coding sequence is TGTGCCGGGATTAACCCAGAGAAAAACATTCAGTACTTC.